This T cell receptor beta chain was recorded in a study of blood T cell repertoires in COVID-19 (TCRdb year 2020). Notes on the research overall: Samples covering the acute and convalescent phases of COVID-19 were provided by collaborators in the United States, Italy and Spain. The material from the prospective study consisted of cDNA or gDNA derived from T cells, B-cell-depleted T cells, or PBMCs. Subjects who had been exposed to COVID-19, were actively infected with it, or had recovered from it provided the deeply sampled blood TCRbeta repertoires that made up the dataset. The repertoires were made available in a free public database intended to serve as a resource for research on the immune response to SARS-CoV-2. The samples were drawn from two sources: the first 160 participants of the ongoing ImmuneRACE study, and 1,000 to 1,500 subjects contributed by 6 global collaborators. The sample metadata nearly always contained a de-identified subject ID, COVID-19 status, age in years and sex. HLA class I and class II types, where available, came from metadata supplied by the sample provider rather than from assay-based typing.

The immunoSEQ Assay, a bias-controlled multiplex PCR, was used to amplify TCRbeta CDR3 regions from genomic DNA. Concerning the study's data processing: The number of nucleated cells in each sample was estimated by amplification of reference gene primers within the assay. To quantify the absolute abundance of each unique TCRbeta CDR3 rearrangement, sequence reads were collapsed and filtered. For each sample, productive Simpson clonality was calculated as the square root of Simpson's diversity index across productive rearrangements. This immuneACCESS table, as held by TCRdb, lists in-frame sequences with V and J called but not all clones. Of the missing ones, under half trace to an unresolved V gene in checked studies; the others have no known cause. V and J calls plus clone size are reproduced from that table; the DNA served to infer D and trimming. The sample records around 72,000 clones, roughly 87% of which are singletons. The ten largest clones take up approximately 30% of the sample.

Broader findings and caveats from the paper: Clinical and demographic metadata were provided uncurated, with the amount varying by source and participant.

On this clone: There is no known antigen for this receptor. No quality values exist for individual bases; no much larger clone is one base distant.

The collaborating institutions used their own protocols to collect whole blood in K2EDTA tubes. For TCRbeta analysis, collaborators shipped samples in one of three forms: frozen whole blood, isolated PBMCs, or DNA extracted from either of those sample types. This clonotype was sampled from a man aged 45 to 65 with acute or convalescent COVID-19. The specimen was peripheral blood.

In nucleotides, the sequence is TGTGCCAGCAGCGTCGATCCGGGAGGAAACACCATATATTTT. This gives the protein CASSVDPGGNTIYF. The rearrangement combines TRBV9 with TRBJ1-3; the D gene cannot be resolved reliably. The junction carries 10 bases between V and J, which are trimmed by 2 bases and 4 bases respectively. Counted from cysteine to phenylalanine, this CDR3 has 14 amino acids. This entry keeps only the CDR3 DNA: 42 bases, framed from base 1. Reading the germline V gene gives CDR1 SGDLS and CDR2 YYNGEE.